The 2 T cell receptor beta chains given below trace back to one sample, sequenced in a study of T cell clonality in common variable immunodeficiency. Measured with immunoSEQ multiplex PCR; TCRdb has only the in-frame clones, and not every one. This table holds more than 35,000 clones with no singletons; the top ten claim about 0.7%. Specimen: peripheral blood mononuclear cells. The receptors derive from a person aged 18 to 75 in good health.

There are many counts of this clone. The sequence runs out 3 residues before the end of the CDR3; the remainder is reconstructed from the germline J gene. The rearrangement uses TRBV10-3 and TRBJ2-1; 11 bases fit TRBD2. The V gene's germline CDR1 is ENHRY and CDR2 SYGVKD. V was clipped by 11 bases and J by 6 bases; unmatched bases: 6. This CDR3 is 13 amino acids long. Here the CDR3 reads CASSGTSGNEQFF. CDR3 bases read: TGTGCCTCTTCCGGGACTAGCGGCAATGAG.

This clone was seen repeatedly, ten times or more. The sequenced CDR3 bases are TGTGCCAGCGGGGACAGGGCCACCAAAGGTTCACCC. Translation gives CASGDRATKGSP. The whole CDR3 reads CASGDRATKGSPLHF. The chain has TRBV28 and TRBJ1-6; 9 positions agree with TRBD1. The read falls 3 residues short of the CDR3 end, and the missing part is taken from the germline J gene. The junction had 11 bases not matched to a gene; V was cut back by 8 bases and J by 9 bases. CDR1 and CDR2 (germline): MDHEN, SYDVKM. The CDR3 loop spans 15 amino acids.